A selection of T cell receptor beta chains follows, all from one sample in a study of cytomegalovirus exposure and HLA in healthy donors. The method was immunoSEQ multiplex PCR; TCRdb's version includes in-frame clones alone and lacks a portion of them. The sample lists 150,000 to 250,000 clones; 70% to 80% were seen once. The specimen sequenced was PBMCs. The receptor source for this set is a girl aged 5-17 years in good health and CMV-seropositive. Both conserved end residues are part of each CDR3. Each record gives: D gene, clone size, J gene, V gene, CDR3 DNA, CDR3 protein. D genes are given only for firm matches. Not all rows give a size; the values are once, few, many and, for expanded clones, a class.

D: .
size: few
J: TRBJ2-5
V: TRBV11-2
DNA: TGTGCCAGCAGCTTAAGGGGGGGCCTGTACCAAGAGACCCAGTACTTC
CDR3: CASSLRGGLYQETQYF

D: TRBD1
size: .
J: TRBJ1-4
V: TRBV6-5
DNA: TGTGCCAGCAGAACACAGGACAGGGGAATCGAAAAACTGTTTTTT
CDR3: CASRTQDRGIEKLFF

D: TRBD2
size: .
J: TRBJ2-7
V: TRBV9
DNA: TGTGCCAGCAGCGAAAGCGGGGGGAGCTCCTACGAGCAGTACTTC
CDR3: CASSESGGSSYEQYF

D: TRBD1
size: .
J: TRBJ2-7
V: TRBV7-9
DNA: TGTGCCAGCAGCTTAGGGGACAGGGTCCACGAGCAGTACTTC
CDR3: CASSLGDRVHEQYF

D: .
size: .
J: TRBJ1-2
V: TRBV18
DNA: TGTGCCAGCTCACTTCCCCGGGACACCGGAGACTACACCTTC
CDR3: CASSLPRDTGDYTF

D: .
size: .
J: TRBJ1-5
V: TRBV6-1
DNA: TGTGCCGGGATGGTGAGACAGGTCAATCAGCCCCAGCATTTT
CDR3: CAGMVRQVNQPQHF

D: .
size: once
J: TRBJ1-2
V: TRBV19
DNA: TGTGCCAGTAGTCGGGTGAGCAGGGTCGAACTCTATGGCTACACCTTC
CDR3: CASSRVSRVELYGYTF

D: .
size: .
J: TRBJ1-2
V: TRBV7-2
DNA: TGTGCCAGCAGCTTAGGCCAGGCCAACTATGGCTACACCTTC
CDR3: CASSLGQANYGYTF

D: .
size: .
J: TRBJ1-6
V: TRBV18
DNA: TGTGCCAGCTCACCACGGAGCCAGCTAAAAGGGGACTTTAATTCACCCCTCCACTTT
CDR3: CASSPRSQLKGDFNSPLHF

D: TRBD2
size: .
J: TRBJ2-1
V: TRBV5-1
DNA: TGCGCCAGCAGCCTTGGAGCGGGGGGAAACTACAATGAGCAGTTCTTC
CDR3: CASSLGAGGNYNEQFF

D: .
size: .
J: TRBJ2-7
V: TRBV20-1
DNA: TGCAGTGCTAGTCCGGTAACCGAGCAGTACTTC
CDR3: CSASPVTEQYF

D: .
size: .
J: TRBJ2-4
V: TRBV19
DNA: TGTGCCAGTATCAGAGAGCCCCCGGCCGGGGAGGCCAAAAACATTCAGTACTTC
CDR3: CASIREPPAGEAKNIQYF

D: .
size: .
J: TRBJ1-4
V: TRBV6-5
DNA: TGTGCCAGCATGACCAGGGGAAGTGATGAAAAACTGTTTTTT
CDR3: CASMTRGSDEKLFF

D: TRBD1
size: .
J: TRBJ1-3
V: TRBV7-6
DNA: TGTGCCAGCAGCTTGGGGGACAGGGGGTCTGGAAACACCATATATTTT
CDR3: CASSLGDRGSGNTIYF

D: .
size: .
J: TRBJ1-2
V: TRBV19
DNA: TGTGCCAGTCGGACATATAACTATGGCTACACCTTC
CDR3: CASRTYNYGYTF

D: .
size: .
J: TRBJ1-6
V: TRBV5-6
DNA: TGTGCCAGCAGCGATGATCGGGCCCTCCACTTT
CDR3: CASSDDRALHF

D: TRBD1
size: .
J: TRBJ1-2
V: TRBV9
DNA: TGTGCCAGCAGCGTCTCCGGGACAGGCCTTCCCTATGGCTACACCTTC
CDR3: CASSVSGTGLPYGYTF